This TCR beta chain was documented in a study of shared clonotypes between healthy human individuals. Findings and caveats of the study: Sample collection involved blood only; tissue repertoires are likely different. It was the few donors that limited the genetic and exposure-history diversity represented.

Germline V gene lookup returns CDR1 LNHDA and CDR2 SQIVND (reference sequence). V lost 0 bases and J lost 7, with 7 bases in between. The CDR3 consists of 13 residues. Donors were Caucasian adults residing in Nashville, Tennessee, USA. About this clone itself: The antigen remains undetermined.

Original processing methods: ImmunoSEQ only sent back junction sequences with no quality scores, so filtering was done differently. Libraries were prepared by immunoSEQ multiplex PCR; TCRdb keeps only in-frame clonotypes and omits some of them. From that table come the V and J calls and clone size; the DNA was used to work out D and trimming. The sample lists about 680,000 clones, more than 70% seen once, with around 1.8% in the top ten. The clonotype comes from a woman between 25 and 40 years old in good health. Sequencing was performed on memory CD4+ T cells sorted from blood. Subset indicated: CD45RA-negative fraction. The V gene is TRBV19, the J gene TRBJ1-5, with D unresolved. CDR3 DNA sequence: TGTGCCAGTAGTATAGAGGTTAGACAGCCCCAGCATTTT. This gives the protein CASSIEVRQPQHF.